This T cell receptor (beta chain) derives from a study of PD-L1 blockade in urothelial cancer. V was trimmed by 3 bases and J by 0 bases, leaving 18 bases between them. The V gene's germline CDR1 is MNHEY and CDR2 SMNVEV (reference sequence). CDR3 length: 17 amino acids. Using immunoSEQ multiplex PCR, the repertoire was profiled, and TCRdb retains in-frame clones only, with some absent. This repertoire shows over 45,000 clones, about 85% found once; its top ten account for approximately 7.6%. The rearrangement joins TRBV27 to TRBJ2-7; maybe TRBD1 (6 bases). The sequences come from PBMCs, collected around atezolizumab (anti-PD-L1) treatment. This TCR was sampled from a man between 60 and 70 years old with urothelial cancer. The CDR3 reads CASSFRGIGASSYEQYF. In nucleotides, the CDR3 is TGTGCCAGCAGTTTCAGGGGAATCGGCGCCAGCTCCTACGAGCAGTACTTC.